What follows are 24 T cell receptor beta chains derived from one specimen sequenced in a study of T cell responses to AZD1222 COVID-19 vaccine. The table came from immunoSEQ multiplex PCR; TCRdb's copy has only in-frame clones and leaves some out. The data show some 130,000 clones, roughly 92% seen once. The material was peripheral blood, obtained on day 0 of AZD1222 vaccination. These receptors all stem from an adult in good health.

CDR3 DNA: TGTGCCAGCAGCCAAACTCCGAGGAATGAGCAGTTCTTC. Its translation: CASSQTPRNEQFF. The chain has TRBV4-2 and TRBJ2-1; D ambiguous. Trimming removed 2 bases at V and 7 bases at J, with 9 bases between. CDR1 is LGHNA and CDR2 is YNFKEQ in the germline V gene. This CDR3 region has 13 residues.

The chain couples TRBV6-2 or TRBV6-3 to TRBJ1-5; the D gene is possibly TRBD1 (6 bases). Germline CDR1 reads MNHEY; CDR2 reads SVGEGT. The CDR3 loop spans 14 amino acids. V lost 2 bases to trimming and J lost 4 bases, with 9 bases between them. The CDR3 DNA reads TGTGCCAGCAGTTACGACAGGAGAAATCAGCCCCAGCATTTT. Protein product: CASSYDRRNQPQHF.

V gene TRBV11-3 combines with J gene TRBJ1-1, with TRBD1 matching 8 bases. Germline CDR1 and CDR2: SGHNT and YENEEA. V trimming: 5 bases; J trimming: 1 base; junction bases outside the gene matches: 3. The CDR3 is 14 residues long. CDR3 sequence: CASSPGTGNTEAFF. The CDR3 region has the DNA TGTGCCAGCAGCCCCGGGACAGGGAACACTGAAGCTTTCTTT.

This clone was found once. The chain combines TRBV28 with TRBJ1-3; D is unresolved. The CDR3 length is 12 residues. Germline values: CDR1 MDHEN, CDR2 SYDVKM. V gave up 3 bases and J gave up 6 bases, with 6 bases separating them. Here the CDR3 DNA reads TGTGCCAGCAGTTTGTTAGAAAACACCATATATTTT. The encoded protein is CASSLLENTIYF.

This chain connects TRBV5-4 to TRBJ2-7, with TRBD2 matching 7 bases. V gave up 0 bases and J gave up 2 bases; unmatched junction bases: 5. The CDR3 covers 15 residues. Germline loops: CDR1 SGHNT, CDR2 YYREEE (reference sequence). In nucleotides, the CDR3 is TGTGCCAGCAGCTTGGACGCTAGCGGAACCTACGAGCAGTACTTC. It specifies CASSLDASGTYEQYF.

J is TRBJ1-2 and V is TRBV3-1 (or the pseudogene TRBV3-2); 7 bases map to TRBD1. The germline gives CDR1 LGHDT, CDR2 YNNKEL (reference sequence). The CDR3 extends over 14 amino acids. V shed 4 bases, J shed 4 bases, and the junction held 6 bases outside the gene matches. CDR3 nucleotide sequence: TGTGCCAGCAGCCTCCAGGGGGGCCCCTATGGCTACACCTTC. As protein: CASSLQGGPYGYTF.

J is TRBJ1-2 and V is TRBV13; 10 bases fit TRBD1. After removal of 4 bases from V and 8 bases from J, the junction contained 4 bases not matched to a gene. The CDR3 consists of 13 residues. Germline lookup yields CDR1 PRHDT and CDR2 FYEKMQ (reference sequence). CDR3 sequence: CASSSTGGKGYTF. The CDR3 DNA follows: TGTGCCAGCAGCTCGACAGGGGGCAAAGGCTACACCTTC.

This chain links TRBV11-2 with TRBJ1-2; TRBD1 is a possible D gene (5 bases). CDR1 and CDR2 from the germline V gene are SGHAT and FQNNGV. Trimming left V 5 bases short and J 7 bases short, with 20 bases between. The CDR3 is made up of 15 amino acids. DNA for the CDR3: TGTGCCAGCAGCCAGACCAGAGGGGCATCCCCTGGCTACACCTTC. This gives the protein CASSQTRGASPGYTF.

This clone was found once. V and J are TRBV28 and TRBJ2-1; no clear D. Trimming took 6 bases from V and 1 from J, leaving 13 bases between them. Looked up from germline, CDR1 is MDHEN and CDR2 is SYDVKM. CDR3 length: 15 residues. CDR3 nucleotides: TGTGCCAGCAGCCCAAAGGACGGTTCCTACAATGAGCAGTTCTTC. This encodes CASSPKDGSYNEQFF.

V and J are TRBV5-1 and TRBJ2-3; weak D call: TRBD2 (5 bases). From germline, CDR1 is SGHRS and CDR2 YFSETQ. V was clipped by 0 bases and J by 0 bases, with 5 bases between them. This CDR3 has 14 amino acids. The CDR3 coding sequence is TGCGCCAGCAGCTTGGGGACTAGCACAGATACGCAGTATTTT. It translates to CASSLGTSTDTQYF. Using reference TRBV5-1 and TRBJ2-3 for the parts outside the CDR3, the full variable domain is KAGVTQTPRYLIKTRGQQVTLSCSPISGHRSVSWYQQTPGQGLQFLFEYFSETQRNKGNFPGRFSGRQFSNSRSEMNVSTLELGDSALYLCASSLGTSTDTQYFGPGTRLTVL.

The rearrangement joins TRBV30 to TRBJ2-1; D remains unclear. Germline V gives CDR1 GTSNPN, CDR2 SVGIG (reference sequence). The CDR3 totals 16 residues. Trimming shortened V by 0 bases and J by 10 bases, and 22 bases separated the two germline ends. Here the CDR3 reads CAWSVTPDPRISEQFF. The CDR3 DNA reads TGTGCCTGGAGTGTCACGCCCGACCCGCGGATTTCGGAGCAGTTCTTC.

The DNA of the CDR3 is TGTGCCAGCAGCTTCAATTTGGAGGCCCAGCATTTT. Its protein product is CASSFNLEAQHF. The rearrangement uses TRBV12-3 or TRBV12-4 and TRBJ1-5; D gene unclear. Trimming cost V 6 bases and J 11 bases, with 14 bases left between them. The CDR3 runs to 12 residues.

The chain is built from TRBV25-1 and TRBJ1-1; 7 bases are shared with TRBD1. CDR1 is MGHDK and CDR2 is SYGVNS in the germline V gene. V shed 2 bases and J 0 bases; nucleotides not matched to a gene: 3. The CDR3 runs to 15 residues. In DNA, the CDR3 is TGTGCCAGCAGTGAACCGGGACAGTTGAACACTGAAGCTTTCTTT. This sequence encodes CASSEPGQLNTEAFF.

The chain links TRBV12-3 or TRBV12-4 to TRBJ2-3; no clear D. This CDR3 has 11 residues. Trimming left V 3 bases short and J 6 bases short, with 4 bases between. The CDR3 region is CASSFSDTQYF. In nucleotides, the CDR3 is TGTGCCAGCAGTTTTTCCGATACGCAGTATTTT.

The chain has TRBV5-1 and TRBJ1-1, with a tentative D call TRBD1 (5 bases). Germline values: CDR1 SGHRS, CDR2 YFSETQ. The V end lost 3 bases, the J end lost 6 bases, and 12 bases lay between the germline ends. The CDR3 contains 13 residues. CDR3 DNA sequence: TGCGCCAGCAGCTCTCGGACACTTTCTGAAGCTTTCTTT. Residues: CASSSRTLSEAFF. Supplemented by reference TRBV5-1 and TRBJ1-1, the full variable domain reads KAGVTQTPRYLIKTRGQQVTLSCSPISGHRSVSWYQQTPGQGLQFLFEYFSETQRNKGNFPGRFSGRQFSNSRSEMNVSTLELGDSALYLCASSSRTLSEAFFGQGTRLTVV.

The genes are TRBV5-1 and TRBJ1-2, with D hard to call. CDR3 length: 16 amino acids. The germline V gene encodes CDR1 SGHRS and CDR2 YFSETQ. Deletions cut 4 bases from V and 0 bases from J, with 16 bases between. CDR3 DNA sequence: TGCGCCAGCAGCCTGGCAATGGGCCTTACTAACTATGGCTACACCTTC. This sequence encodes CASSLAMGLTNYGYTF.

This chain uses TRBV14 with TRBJ1-1, with a tentative D call TRBD1 (5 bases). CDR3 length equals 14 residues. Trimming removed 0 bases at V and 5 bases at J, with 10 bases between. The V gene's germline CDR1 is SGHDN and CDR2 FVKESK. The CDR3 DNA reads as TGTGCCAGCAGCCAAGAGCTAGGGGTTACTGAAGCTTTCTTT. It encodes CASSQELGVTEAFF.

V usage is TRBV2 and J usage is TRBJ2-5; 10 bases match TRBD2. Germline-derived CDR1 and CDR2 are SNHLY and FYNNEI. The junction had 6 bases not matched to a gene; V was cut back by 6 bases and J by 2 bases. The CDR3 spans 15 residues. CDR3 DNA sequence: TGTGCCAGCAGCGATTGGACTAGCGGTCAAGAGACCCAGTACTTC. It is translated as CASSDWTSGQETQYF.

The gene calls are TRBV27 and TRBJ1-5, with a weak D call TRBD1 (5 bases). The CDR3 consists of 15 residues. Germline CDR1 reads MNHEY; CDR2 reads SMNVEV (reference sequence). With 5 bases removed from V and 2 bases from J, the gap between germline ends came to 13 bases. The CDR3 region has the DNA TGTGCCAGCAGTCCAGGACACCGGGGCAATCAGCCCCAGCATTTT. Protein: CASSPGHRGNQPQHF.

The V call is TRBV5-8, the J call TRBJ1-5; D uncertain. The V and J ends lost 0 bases and 0 bases respectively, with 4 bases between them. This CDR3 contains 14 residues. The germline gives CDR1 SGHTS, CDR2 YDEGEE. The CDR3 loop is CASSLAYSNQPQHF. The DNA of the CDR3 is TGTGCCAGCAGCTTGGCATATAGCAATCAGCCCCAGCATTTT.

The chain recombines TRBV6-1 with TRBJ1-1; no firm D call. The CDR3 consists of 15 residues. V gave up 0 bases and J gave up 5 bases, with 13 bases separating them. Per the germline V gene, CDR1 is MNHNS and CDR2 is SASEGT. CDR3 DNA: TGTGCCAGCAGTGAAGCCAGGCTCGACGGGACTGAAGCTTTCTTT. The encoded protein is CASSEARLDGTEAFF.

This sequence joins TRBV30 and TRBJ1-2; 7 nucleotides align to TRBD1. Germline V gene data show CDR1 as GTSNPN and CDR2 as SVGIG (reference sequence). V was pared by 2 bases and J by 4 bases, with 4 bases of the junction left unmatched. The CDR3 covers 13 residues. The CDR3 loop is CAWSQGGSYGYTF. Written as DNA, the CDR3 is TGTGCCTGGAGTCAGGGGGGGTCCTATGGCTACACCTTC.

The V and J genes are TRBV11-2 and TRBJ2-3; no reliable D call. The germline gives CDR1 SGHAT, CDR2 FQNNGV. The CDR3 loop spans 14 amino acids. Between the trimmed V and J ends, which lost 0 bases and 2 bases, there was a span of 6 bases. As DNA, the CDR3 is TGTGCCAGCAGCTTAGATAGGTTCACAGATACGCAGTATTTT. Translated, it gives CASSLDRFTDTQYF.

The chain employs TRBV30 and TRBJ1-6, with 9 bases lining up with TRBD1. V shed 4 bases and J 7 bases; nucleotides not matched to a gene: 11. From germline, CDR1 is GTSNPN and CDR2 SVGIG (reference sequence). This CDR3 is 16 amino acids long. The CDR3 here is CAWTSTGQGYNSPLHF. Here the CDR3 DNA reads TGTGCCTGGACCTCAACGGGACAGGGCTACAATTCACCCCTCCACTTT.